Described below is a single TCR beta chain sequence and its context. No antigen is known for it. The sample originates from a study of identical twins. Study-level points and caveats: Abundant beta clonotypes from cord blood had fewer insertions, unlike memory repertoires, which showed none.

Via MiXCR, TCRdb re-called the 5' RACE reads, giving one row per CDR3 protein. The sample carries around 340,000 distinct CDR3 sequences, 9% to 10% recorded once. V shed 0 bases and J shed 4 bases, with 13 bases lying between them. Germline V lookup: CDR1 SGHVS, CDR2 FQNEAQ. The CDR3 consists of 16 residues. Sequenced input: naive T cells sorted from blood. V is TRBV7-8 and J is TRBJ2-1, with a weak D call TRBD1 (5 bases). This receptor was obtained from a woman in her fifties or sixties in good health. The CDR3 region is CASSLARTNRYNEQFF. In nucleotides, the CDR3 is TGTGCCAGCAGCTTAGCCCGCACTAACAGGTACAATGAGCAGTTCTTC.